This TCR beta chain was retrieved from a study of OX40 agonist ivuxolimab in advanced cancers. On the study more broadly: Patients receiving dose escalation had hepatocellular carcinoma, melanoma, renal cell or head and neck cancer.

Regarding this clone: The antigen remains unidentified.

Assay: immunoSEQ multiplex PCR; the TCRdb copy retains only in-frame clones and omits some. Here the sample spans around 65,000 clones, roughly 90% being singletons. Germline lookup yields CDR1 MNHNS and CDR2 SASEGT. The CDR3 runs to 16 residues. V gave up 2 bases and J gave up 0 bases, with 11 bases separating them. Overall study findings and caveats: Nonresponders included some who also had low normalized T-cell clonal expansion. Both blood CD4+ and CD8+ T cells showed clonal growth by week 6 at 0.1 to 3.0 mg/kg.

This sequence joins TRBV6-1 and TRBJ2-1; D might be TRBD2 (6 bases). The sequence was obtained from an adult with an advanced solid tumor such as melanoma, head and neck, liver or kidney cancer. The source was CD4+ or CD8+ T cells sorted from blood, collected in a trial of the OX40 agonist ivuxolimab. In nucleotides, the CDR3 is TGTGCCAGCAGTGAACTAGCGTTAAGCTCCTACAATGAGCAGTTCTTC. Residues: CASSELALSSYNEQFF.